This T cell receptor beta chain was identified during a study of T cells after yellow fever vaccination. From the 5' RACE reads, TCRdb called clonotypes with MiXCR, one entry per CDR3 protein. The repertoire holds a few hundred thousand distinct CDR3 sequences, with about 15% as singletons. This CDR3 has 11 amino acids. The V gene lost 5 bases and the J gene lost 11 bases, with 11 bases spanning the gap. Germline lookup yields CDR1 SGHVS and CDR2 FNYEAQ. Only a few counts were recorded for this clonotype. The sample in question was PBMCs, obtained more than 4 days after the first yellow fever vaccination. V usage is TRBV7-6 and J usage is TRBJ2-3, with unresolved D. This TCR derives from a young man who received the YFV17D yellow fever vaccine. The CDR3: CASSRRIVQYF. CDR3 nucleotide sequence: TGTGCCAGCAGCCGCCGGATCGTGCAGTATTTT.